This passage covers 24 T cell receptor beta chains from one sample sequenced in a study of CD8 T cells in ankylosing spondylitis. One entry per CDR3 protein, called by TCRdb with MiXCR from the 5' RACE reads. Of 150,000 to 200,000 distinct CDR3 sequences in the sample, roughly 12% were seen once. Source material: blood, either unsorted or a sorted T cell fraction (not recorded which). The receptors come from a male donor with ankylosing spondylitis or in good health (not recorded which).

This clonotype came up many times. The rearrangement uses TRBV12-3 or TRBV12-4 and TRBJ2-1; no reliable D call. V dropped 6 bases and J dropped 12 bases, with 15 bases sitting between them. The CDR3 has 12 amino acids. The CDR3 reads CASRLDRTGQFF. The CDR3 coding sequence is TGTGCCAGCAGACTTGACCGGACGGGGCAGTTCTTC.

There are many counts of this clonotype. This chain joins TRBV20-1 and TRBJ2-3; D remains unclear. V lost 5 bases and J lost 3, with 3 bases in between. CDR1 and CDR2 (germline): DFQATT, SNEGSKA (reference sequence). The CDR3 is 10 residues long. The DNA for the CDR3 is TGCAGTGCTTCAACAGATACGCAGTATTTT. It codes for CSASTDTQYF.

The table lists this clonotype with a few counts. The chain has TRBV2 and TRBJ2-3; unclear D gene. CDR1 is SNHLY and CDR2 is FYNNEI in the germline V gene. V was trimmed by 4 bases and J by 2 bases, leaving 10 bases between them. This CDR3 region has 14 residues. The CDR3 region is CASSAAVVTDTQYF. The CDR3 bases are TGTGCCAGCAGTGCGGCGGTTGTCACAGATACGCAGTATTTT.

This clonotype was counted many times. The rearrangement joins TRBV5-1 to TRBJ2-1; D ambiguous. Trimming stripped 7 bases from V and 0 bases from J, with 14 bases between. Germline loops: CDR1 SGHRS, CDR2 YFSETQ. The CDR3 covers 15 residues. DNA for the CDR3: TGCGCCAGCGGACCGGCAAAGAGCTCCTACAATGAGCAGTTCTTC. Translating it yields CASGPAKSSYNEQFF.

The CDR3 region has the DNA TGCGCCAGCAGCTTGGGCCAGGGGGTCAATGAGCAGTTCTTC. This gives the protein CASSLGQGVNEQFF. The chain has TRBV5-1 and TRBJ2-1; TRBD1 aligns across 7 bases. The V gene end was trimmed by 0 bases and the J gene end by 6 bases; junction bases not matched to a gene: 3. Germline V CDR1 and CDR2: SGHRS, YFSETQ. This CDR3 is built from 14 residues.

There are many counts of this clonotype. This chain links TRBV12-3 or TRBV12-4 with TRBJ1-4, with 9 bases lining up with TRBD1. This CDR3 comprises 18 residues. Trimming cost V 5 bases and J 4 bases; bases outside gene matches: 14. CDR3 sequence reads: CASSPSGTGSSYNEKLFF. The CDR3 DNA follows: TGTGCCAGCAGTCCTTCCGGGACAGGGTCGAGTTATAATGAAAAACTGTTTTTT.

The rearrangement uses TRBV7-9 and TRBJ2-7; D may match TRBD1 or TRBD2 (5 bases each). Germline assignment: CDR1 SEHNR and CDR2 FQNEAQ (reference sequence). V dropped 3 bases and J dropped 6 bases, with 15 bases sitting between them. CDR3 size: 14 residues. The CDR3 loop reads CASSLTGAPGEQYF. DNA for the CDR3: TGTGCCAGCAGCTTGACCGGGGCCCCGGGCGAGCAGTACTTC.

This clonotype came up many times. CDR3 sequence reads: CASSQDRTSTDTQYF. The CDR3 DNA sequence: TGTGCCAGCAGTCAGGACAGAACTAGCACAGATACGCAGTATTTT. The chain links TRBV12-3 or TRBV12-4 to TRBJ2-3, with D possibly TRBD1 on 6 matching bases. CDR3 size: 15 residues. V dropped 5 bases and J dropped 0 bases, with 12 bases sitting between them.

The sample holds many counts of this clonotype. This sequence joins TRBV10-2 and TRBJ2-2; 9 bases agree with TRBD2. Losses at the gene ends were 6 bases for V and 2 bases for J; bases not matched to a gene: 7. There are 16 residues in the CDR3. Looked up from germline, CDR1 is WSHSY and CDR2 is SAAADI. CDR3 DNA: TGCGCCAGCAGGCGGGAGGGAAATTCCAACACCGGGGAGCTGTTTTTT. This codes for CASRREGNSNTGELFF.

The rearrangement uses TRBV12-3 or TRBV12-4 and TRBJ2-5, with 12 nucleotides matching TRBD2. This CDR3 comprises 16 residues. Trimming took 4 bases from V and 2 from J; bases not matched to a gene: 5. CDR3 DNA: TGTGCCAGCAGTTCCGAGACTAGCGGGGGACAAGAGACCCAGTACTTC. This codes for CASSSETSGGQETQYF.

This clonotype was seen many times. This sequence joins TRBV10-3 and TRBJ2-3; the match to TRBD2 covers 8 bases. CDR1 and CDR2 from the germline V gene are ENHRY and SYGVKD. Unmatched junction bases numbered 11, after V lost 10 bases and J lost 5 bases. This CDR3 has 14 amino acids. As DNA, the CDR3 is TGTGCCACCACTACCCGGGGGGGTGAAGATACGCAGTATTTT. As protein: CATTTRGGEDTQYF.

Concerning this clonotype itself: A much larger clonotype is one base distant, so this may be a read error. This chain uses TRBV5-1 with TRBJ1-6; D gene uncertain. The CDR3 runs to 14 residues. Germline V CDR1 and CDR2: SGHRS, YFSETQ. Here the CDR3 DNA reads TGCGTCAGCAGCTTGGAGGCCGGATTGTCACCCCTCCACTTT. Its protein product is CVSSLEAGLSPLHF.

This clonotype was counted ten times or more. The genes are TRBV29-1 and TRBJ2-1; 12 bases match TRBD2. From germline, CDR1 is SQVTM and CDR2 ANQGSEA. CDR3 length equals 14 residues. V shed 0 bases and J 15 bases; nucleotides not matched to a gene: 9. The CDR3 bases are TGCAGCGTTGAAGATTTAGCTAGCGGGAGGGCCGGGTTCTTC. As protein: CSVEDLASGRAGFF.

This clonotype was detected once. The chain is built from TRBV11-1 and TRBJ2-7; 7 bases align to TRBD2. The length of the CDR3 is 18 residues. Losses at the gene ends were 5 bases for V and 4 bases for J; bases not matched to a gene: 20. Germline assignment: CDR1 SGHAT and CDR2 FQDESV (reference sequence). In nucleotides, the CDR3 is TGTGCCAGCAGCAAAGATTCGGGAGGACCCACCATCAAATACGAGCAGTACTTC. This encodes CASSKDSGGPTIKYEQYF.

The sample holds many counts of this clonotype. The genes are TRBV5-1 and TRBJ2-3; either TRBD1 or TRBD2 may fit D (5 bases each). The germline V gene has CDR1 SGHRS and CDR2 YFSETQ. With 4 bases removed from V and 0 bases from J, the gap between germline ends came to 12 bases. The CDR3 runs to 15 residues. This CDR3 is CASSDGTPSTDTQYF. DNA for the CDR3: TGCGCCAGCAGCGACGGGACCCCTAGCACAGATACGCAGTATTTT.

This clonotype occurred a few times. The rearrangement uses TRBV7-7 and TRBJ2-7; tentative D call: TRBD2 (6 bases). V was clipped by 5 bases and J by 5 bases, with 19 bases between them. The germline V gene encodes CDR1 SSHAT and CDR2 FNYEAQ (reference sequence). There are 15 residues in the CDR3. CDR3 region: CASSLNPGGYDEQYF. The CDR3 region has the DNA TGTGCCAGCAGCCTGAATCCCGGGGGATACGACGAGCAGTACTTC.

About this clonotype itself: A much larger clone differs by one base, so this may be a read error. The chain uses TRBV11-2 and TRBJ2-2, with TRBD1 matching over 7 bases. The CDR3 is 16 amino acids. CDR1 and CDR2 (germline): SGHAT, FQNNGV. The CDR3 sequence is CTSSLSVGGRTGELFF. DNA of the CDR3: TGTACCAGCAGCTTGTCTGTAGGGGGCAGGACCGGGGAGCTGTTTTTT.

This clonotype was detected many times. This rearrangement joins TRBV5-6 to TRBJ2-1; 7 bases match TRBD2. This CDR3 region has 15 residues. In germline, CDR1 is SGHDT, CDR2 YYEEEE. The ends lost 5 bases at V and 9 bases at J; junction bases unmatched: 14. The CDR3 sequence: CASRGLREGFGEQFF. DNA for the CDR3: TGTGCCAGCAGGGGACTGAGGGAGGGTTTTGGTGAGCAGTTCTTC.

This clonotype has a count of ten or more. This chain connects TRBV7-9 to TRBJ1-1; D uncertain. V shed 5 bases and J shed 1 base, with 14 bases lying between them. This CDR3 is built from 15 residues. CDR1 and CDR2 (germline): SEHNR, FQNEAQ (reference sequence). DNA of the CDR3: TGTGCCAGCAGCCCAAGTCTGGGAAAGAACACTGAAGCTTTCTTT. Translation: CASSPSLGKNTEAFF.

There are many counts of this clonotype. This CDR3 is CASRRNRGNQPQHF. CDR3 bases: TGTGCCAGCAGGCGTAACAGGGGGAATCAGCCCCAGCATTTT. The chain combines TRBV12-3 or TRBV12-4 with TRBJ1-5; 8 nucleotides match TRBD1. V lost 6 bases to trimming and J lost 4 bases; unmatched junction nucleotides: 5. This CDR3 region has 14 residues.

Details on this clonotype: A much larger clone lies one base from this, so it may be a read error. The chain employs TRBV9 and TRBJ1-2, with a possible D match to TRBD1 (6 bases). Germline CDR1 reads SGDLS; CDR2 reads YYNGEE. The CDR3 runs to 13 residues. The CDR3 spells CASSVWQGYGHTF. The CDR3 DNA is TGTGCCAGCAGCGTGTGGCAGGGGTATGGCCACACCTTC.

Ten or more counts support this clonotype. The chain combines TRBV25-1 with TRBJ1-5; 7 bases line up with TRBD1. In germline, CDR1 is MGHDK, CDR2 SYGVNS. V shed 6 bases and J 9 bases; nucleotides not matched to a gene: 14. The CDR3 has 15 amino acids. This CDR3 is CASRPFSTGDPPQHF. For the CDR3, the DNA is TGTGCCAGCAGACCCTTCAGTACAGGGGATCCGCCCCAGCATTTT.

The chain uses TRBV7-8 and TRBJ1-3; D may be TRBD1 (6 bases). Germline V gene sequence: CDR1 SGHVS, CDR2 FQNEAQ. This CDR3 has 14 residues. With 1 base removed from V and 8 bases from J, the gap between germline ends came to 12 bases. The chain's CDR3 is CASSLDSGQDTIYF. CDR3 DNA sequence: TGTGCCAGCAGCTTAGACTCGGGACAAGACACCATATATTTT.

The CDR3 reads CASSLSQGAHEKLFF. In DNA form, the CDR3 reads TGTGCCAGCAGTTTATCACAGGGGGCACATGAAAAACTGTTTTTT. This chain uses TRBV27 with TRBJ1-4, with 9 bases matching TRBD1. The V gene's germline CDR1 is MNHEY and CDR2 SMNVEV (reference sequence). Trimming took 0 bases from V and 6 from J; bases not matched to a gene: 2. This CDR3 comprises 15 residues.